These T cell receptor beta chains were read from a single sample in a study of Tregs in tolerant kidney transplant recipients. Repertoires were generated with immunoSEQ multiplex PCR, while TCRdb's copy carries only in-frame clones and drops some. The profile shows 35,000 to 55,000 clones, about 90% of them singletons. The source material was Tregs from blood. The source is a human donor in good health. Both conserved end residues are part of each CDR3. The D gene is left open where the match is weak. A row's size may be missing; if present it is once, few, many or a size class.

clone_size	v_call	d_call	j_call	cdr3_nt	cdr3_aa
once	TRBV5-1	TRBD2	TRBJ2-5	TGCGCCAGCAGCTGGGAGGTTGCGGGAGGGCCCCAGTACTTC	CASSWEVAGGPQYF
-	TRBV5-1	-	TRBJ1-2	TGCGCCAGCAGCTGGACGGCGAATTATGGCTACACCTTC	CASSWTANYGYTF
once	TRBV19	TRBD2	TRBJ2-1	TGTGCCAGTAGTACCCAACCCATGACTAGCGGGAGGGGGAATGAGCAGTTCTTC	CASSTQPMTSGRGNEQFF
-	TRBV5-1	-	TRBJ2-7	TGCGCCAGCAGCCTGGGGCGGACATACTCCTACGAGCAGTACTTC	CASSLGRTYSYEQYF
-	TRBV6-1	-	TRBJ2-2	TGTGCCAGCGGCCTCCGGGCCGGGGAGCTGTTTTTT	CASGLRAGELFF
-	TRBV9	TRBD2	TRBJ2-3	TGTGCCAGCAGCGTAGAGAACGCGGGAGGGCCTTGGGTCTATTTT	CASSVENAGGPWVYF
-	TRBV19	-	TRBJ2-7	TGTGCCAGTTCCCCGGGGAGATCCTCCTACGAGCAGTACTTC	CASSPGRSSYEQYF
-	TRBV7-8	TRBD1	TRBJ1-1	TGTGCCAGCAGCGCCGACAGGGGCACTGAAGCTTTCTTT	CASSADRGTEAFF
-	TRBV7-3	-	TRBJ1-1	TGTGCCAGCAGCGCACCACCGAACACTGAAGCTTTCTTT	CASSAPPNTEAFF
-	TRBV9	TRBD1	TRBJ1-6	TGTGCCAGCAGCGTTAATCCGGGACAGGGGGCACCCCTCCACTTT	CASSVNPGQGAPLHF
-	TRBV18	TRBD2	TRBJ2-7	TGTGCCAGCTCACCCAGGGGACTAGCGGGGACCTACGAGCAGTACTTC	CASSPRGLAGTYEQYF
few	TRBV11-1	-	TRBJ2-3	TGTGCCAGCAGCTTTTCCCTAAGAGATACGCAGTATTTT	CASSFSLRDTQYF
-	TRBV2	TRBD1	TRBJ1-6	TGTGCCAGTAAAGGACAGGCATATAATTCACCCCTCCACTTT	CASKGQAYNSPLHF
once	TRBV19	-	TRBJ1-6	TGTGCCAGTAGGGTGGACTGGAATTCACCCCTCCACTTT	CASRVDWNSPLHF
-	TRBV10-2	-	TRBJ2-7	TGCGCCAGCAGCCGACAGATCTCCTACGAGCAGTACTTC	CASSRQISYEQYF
-	TRBV5-1	-	TRBJ2-7	TGCGCCAGCAGCTTTTATGGGGACCCGACAGGCGACGAGCAGTACTTC	CASSFYGDPTGDEQYF
-	TRBV7-3	-	TRBJ2-6	TGTGCCAGCAGCCGGACGTCCTCTGGGGCCAACGTCCTGACTTTC	CASSRTSSGANVLTF
-	TRBV9	TRBD2	TRBJ2-3	TGTGCCAGCAGCGTAGTGGCGGGAGGGGGTGGAAGCACAGATACGCAGTATTTT	CASSVVAGGGGSTDTQYF
-	TRBV12-5	-	TRBJ1-2	TGTGCTAGTGGTCCAGGGATCCGCTATCGCTACACCTTC	CASGPGIRYRYTF
once	TRBV5-4	-	TRBJ1-4	TGTGCCAGCAGCGCACAGGCGGCAGGAAAACTGTTTTTT	CASSAQAAGKLFF
-	TRBV19	TRBD1	TRBJ2-7	TGTGCCAGTAGTACTTCTCCGGGACAGCCCGGGGCCTACGAGCAGTACTTC	CASSTSPGQPGAYEQYF
few	TRBV6-1	-	TRBJ2-7	TGTGCCAGCAGTGAAGCGGGGCGGACTCTAACTTTGCAGTACTTC	CASSEAGRTLTLQYF
few	TRBV19	-	TRBJ1-4	TGTGCCAGTAACCGGGGGGCCGATTTCCTCACTAATGAAAAACTGTTTTTT	CASNRGADFLTNEKLFF
-	TRBV9	-	TRBJ2-1	TGTGCCAGCAGCGTAGATACATCGGATGAGCAGTTCTTC	CASSVDTSDEQFF
-	TRBV5-6	-	TRBJ1-3	TGTGCCAGCAGCTTGGTAGGGGCTGGAAACACCATATATTTT	CASSLVGAGNTIYF
-	TRBV4-1	TRBD2	TRBJ2-1	TGCGCCAGCAGCCAAGAAGGAGCGGGACTAGCGTTCTACAATGAGCAGTTCTTC	CASSQEGAGLAFYNEQFF
-	TRBV9	TRBD2	TRBJ2-3	TGTGCCAGCAGCCTCTTAACGGGACTAGCCATGAGCACAGATACGCAGTATTTT	CASSLLTGLAMSTDTQYF